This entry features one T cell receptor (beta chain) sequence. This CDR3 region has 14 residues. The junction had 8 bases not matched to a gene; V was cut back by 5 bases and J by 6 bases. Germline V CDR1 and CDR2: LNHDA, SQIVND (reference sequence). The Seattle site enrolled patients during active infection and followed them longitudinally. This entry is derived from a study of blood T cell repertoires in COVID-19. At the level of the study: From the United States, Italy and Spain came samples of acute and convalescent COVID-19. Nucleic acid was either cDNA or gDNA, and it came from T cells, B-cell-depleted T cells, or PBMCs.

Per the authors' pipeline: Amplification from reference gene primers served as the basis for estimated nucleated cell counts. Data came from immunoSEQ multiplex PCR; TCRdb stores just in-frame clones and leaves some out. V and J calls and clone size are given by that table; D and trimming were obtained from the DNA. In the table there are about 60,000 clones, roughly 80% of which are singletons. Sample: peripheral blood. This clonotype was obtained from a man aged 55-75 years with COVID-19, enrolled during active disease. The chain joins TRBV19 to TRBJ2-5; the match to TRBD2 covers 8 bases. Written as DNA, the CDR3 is TGTGCCAGTAGTCCCTTGACTAGCGCACAGACCCAGTACTTC. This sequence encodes CASSPLTSAQTQYF.